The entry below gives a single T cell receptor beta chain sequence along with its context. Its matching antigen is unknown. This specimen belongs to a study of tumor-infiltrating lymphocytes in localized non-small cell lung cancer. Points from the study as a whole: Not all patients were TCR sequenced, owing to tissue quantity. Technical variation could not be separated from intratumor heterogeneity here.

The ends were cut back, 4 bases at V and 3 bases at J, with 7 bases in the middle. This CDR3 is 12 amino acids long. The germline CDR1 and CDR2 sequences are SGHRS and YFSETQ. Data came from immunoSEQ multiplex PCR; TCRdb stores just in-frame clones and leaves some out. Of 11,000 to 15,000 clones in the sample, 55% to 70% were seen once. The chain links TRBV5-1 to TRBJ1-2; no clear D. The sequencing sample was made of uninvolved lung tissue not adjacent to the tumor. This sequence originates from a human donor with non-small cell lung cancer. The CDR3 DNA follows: TGCGCCAGCAGCGTACTTGACTATGGCTACACCTTC. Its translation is CASSVLDYGYTF.